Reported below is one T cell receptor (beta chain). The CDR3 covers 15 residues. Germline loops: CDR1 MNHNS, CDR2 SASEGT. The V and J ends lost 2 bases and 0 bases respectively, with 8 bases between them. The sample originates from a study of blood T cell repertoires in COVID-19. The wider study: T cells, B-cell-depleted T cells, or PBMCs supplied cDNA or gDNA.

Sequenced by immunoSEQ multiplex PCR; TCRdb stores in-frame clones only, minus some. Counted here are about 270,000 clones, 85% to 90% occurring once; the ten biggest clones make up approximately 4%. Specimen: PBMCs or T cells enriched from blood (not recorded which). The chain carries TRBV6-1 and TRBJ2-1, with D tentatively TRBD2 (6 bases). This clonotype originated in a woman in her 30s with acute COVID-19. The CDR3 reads CASSESGASYNEQFF. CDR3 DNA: TGTGCCAGCAGTGAATCGGGAGCCTCCTACAATGAGCAGTTCTTC.